What follows describes a single TCR beta chain. The data originate from a study of blood T cell repertoires in COVID-19. Across the whole study: Specimens from acute and convalescent COVID-19 originated in the United States, Italy and Spain. From T cells, B-cell-depleted T cells, or PBMCs came the material, which was cDNA or gDNA.

Authors' data handling: Cell counts per sample came from amplifying reference gene primers. Profiling relied on immunoSEQ multiplex PCR, and the TCRdb table lists in-frame clones only, not all of them. Clone size and the V and J calls come from that table; the DNA yielded D and trimming. The data show some 56,000 clones, with 73% seen just once and roughly 18% held by the top ten. Material for sequencing was peripheral blood. The clonotype originates from a woman aged 45-65 years with active or convalescent COVID-19.

This chain's CDR3 is CASSLDRNNQPQHF. In DNA, the CDR3 is TGTGCCAGCAGCCTGGACAGGAACAATCAGCCCCAGCATTTT. The V gene is TRBV5-5, the J gene TRBJ1-5; the match to TRBD1 covers 7 bases. Losses at the gene ends were 4 bases for V and 3 bases for J; bases not matched to a gene: 4. Germline assignment: CDR1 SGHKS and CDR2 YYEKEE (reference sequence). The CDR3 loop spans 14 amino acids.